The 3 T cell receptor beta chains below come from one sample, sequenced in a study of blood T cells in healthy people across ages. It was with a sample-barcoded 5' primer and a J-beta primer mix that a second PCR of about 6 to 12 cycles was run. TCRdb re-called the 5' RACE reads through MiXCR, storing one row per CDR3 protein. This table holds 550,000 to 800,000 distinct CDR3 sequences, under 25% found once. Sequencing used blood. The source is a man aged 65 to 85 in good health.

The CDR3 DNA follows: TGCAGTGCTAGCGCCGGACAGGGGGTCTCAGATACGCAGTATTTT. Encoded protein: CSASAGQGVSDTQYF. This chain uses TRBV20-1 with TRBJ2-3, with TRBD1 identical over 10 bases. The CDR3 consists of 15 residues. Germline assignment: CDR1 DFQATT and CDR2 SNEGSKA (reference sequence). J gave up 4 bases and V 3 bases, and 7 bases lay outside the gene matches.

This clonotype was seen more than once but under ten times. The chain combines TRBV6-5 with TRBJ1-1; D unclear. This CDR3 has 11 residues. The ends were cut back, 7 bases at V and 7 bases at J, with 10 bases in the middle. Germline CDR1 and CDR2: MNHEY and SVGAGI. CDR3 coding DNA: TGTGCCAGCAATCGGGGAGGTGAAGCTTTCTTT. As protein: CASNRGGEAFF.

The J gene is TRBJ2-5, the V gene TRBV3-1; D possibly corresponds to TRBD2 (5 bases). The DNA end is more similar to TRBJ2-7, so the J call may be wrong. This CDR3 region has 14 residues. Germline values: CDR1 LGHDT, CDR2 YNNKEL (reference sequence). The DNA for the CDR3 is TGTGCCAGCAGCCCCCTAGCTAGGACCTACGAGCAGTACTTC. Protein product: CASSPLARTYEQYF.